This T cell receptor (beta chain) was observed in a study of CD8+ T cells in alopecia areata. V dropped 2 bases and J dropped 4 bases, with 11 bases sitting between them. CDR3 length: 13 residues. Looked up from germline, CDR1 is GTSNPN and CDR2 is SVGIG (reference sequence). Treatment reported: oral pan-JAK inhibitor, 5-10 mg twice daily. The authors extracted RNA and reverse transcribed it into cDNA as the sequencing template. Only in-frame clones appear in the TCRdb table, and some are missing; sequencing was by immunoSEQ multiplex PCR. The table records about 220,000 clones, about 58% of them present only once.

The chain has TRBV30 and TRBJ1-1; unclear D gene. The clonotype originates from a human donor with alopecia areata. The sample consisted of CD4+ T cells sorted from blood, taken at week 4, from a patient treated with tofacitinib. The CDR3 DNA reads as TGTGCCTGGAGTAAGGCCGGTGGCACTGAAGCTTTCTTT. Translated: CAWSKAGGTEAFF.